These T cell receptor beta chains were read from a single sample in a study of identical twins. One entry per CDR3 protein, called by TCRdb with MiXCR from the 5' RACE reads. The data show some 96,000 distinct CDR3 sequences, 5.9% seen once. Sequenced input: memory T cells sorted from blood. These receptors were taken from a woman between 45 and 60 years old in good health. Each CDR3 is given without its conserved first and last residue.

V: TRBV21-1; J: TRBJ2-7; CDR3: ASREKEGLGSYEQY
V: TRBV30; J: TRBJ1-1; CDR3: AWRRPNTEAF
V: TRBV18; J: TRBJ2-7; CDR3: ASSLGTGGYEQY
V: TRBV9; J: TRBJ2-3; CDR3: ASSVGWLAEGDTQY
V: TRBV6-5; J: TRBJ2-3; CDR3: ASSSTGDTQY
V: TRBV25-1; J: TRBJ2-3; CDR3: ASTSRDGTDTQY
V: TRBV21-1; J: TRBJ2-7; CDR3: ASSKAPSSYEQY
V: TRBV10-2; J: TRBJ2-5; CDR3: ASRPWGSGEKRGETQY
V: TRBV7-8; J: TRBJ1-1; CDR3: ASSLVDSRLKLNTEAF
V: TRBV11-2; J: TRBJ2-1; CDR3: ASSSRGTSGINEQF
V: TRBV28; J: TRBJ1-2; CDR3: ASSLAGGAVVYGYT
V: TRBV12-3/TRBV12-4; J: TRBJ1-2; CDR3: ASSLAANRDPGYGYT